The sequence of this TCR beta chain was determined in a study of cytomegalovirus exposure and HLA in healthy donors. Overall study context: Earlier sequencing of approximately 200 million T cells yielded fewer than 140 million unique TCR beta sequences. Assignment to the Caucasian-associated ancestry cluster applied to over 70% of the approximately 400 genotyped donors.

Regarding this clone: Antigen: not known.

Between the trimmed V and J ends, which lost 8 bases and 0 bases, there was a span of 15 bases. The CDR3 extends over 15 amino acids. Germline CDR1 is SNHLY and CDR2 is FYNNEI. PCR employed 60 Vbeta and 13 Jbeta primers. Here immunoSEQ multiplex PCR was the method, and the copy in TCRdb shows in-frame clones only, minus some. The repertoire holds around 100,000 clones, with about 79% as singletons. Whole-study results and caveats: Later analysis identified a missense DCLRE1C variant that was linked to TCR beta V- and J-gene trimming.

The chain couples TRBV2 to TRBJ2-3, with a possible D match to TRBD2 (5 bases). This TCR was recovered from a man over 45 in good health and CMV-seropositive. Sequenced material: PBMCs. The CDR3 spells CASVGGRASTDTQYF. CDR3 in DNA: TGTGCCAGCGTCGGAGGACGGGCTAGCACAGATACGCAGTATTTT.